The source of this T cell receptor (beta chain) is a study of PD-L1 blockade in urothelial cancer. Study-wide context: Median T cell yield from blood was 120,000 to 150,000.

Regarding time point: pretreatment peripheral blood. With 7 bases removed from V and 3 bases from J, the gap between germline ends came to 17 bases. Germline CDR1 is MDHEN and CDR2 is SYDVKM. There are 15 residues in the CDR3. As for this clone: Its target is unknown.

Study-wide findings and caveats: Lower pretreatment blood TCR clonality, under the median, predicted better survival, researchers reported. The study found that durable-benefit patients expanded tumor-associated blood clones more at 3 weeks.

This table comes from immunoSEQ multiplex PCR, and its TCRdb copy is limited to in-frame clones, with some not included. The sample contains around 100,000 clones, roughly 84% of which appear only once. This chain connects TRBV28 to TRBJ2-3; D might be TRBD2 (5 bases). This TCR came from a man between 60 and 70 years old with urothelial cancer. This specimen was PBMCs, taken around atezolizumab (anti-PD-L1) treatment. CDR3 in DNA: TGTGCCAGCAAGTCCCCCCGTGGGAGAACAGATACGCAGTATTTT. It codes for CASKSPRGRTDTQYF.